This TCR beta chain was recorded in a study of T cell repertoires in cytomegalovirus infection. Per the germline V gene, CDR1 is SGHTA and CDR2 is FQGNSA. This CDR3 spans 16 amino acids. Deletions cut 2 bases from V and 1 base from J, with 14 bases between. TCRdb reanalysed the reads using MiXCR and keeps one entry per CDR3 protein. The sample lists around 100,000 distinct CDR3 sequences; approximately 45% were seen once. This clonotype has only a few counts. Its target is not known. Study-wide results and caveats: Ex vivo responses were dominated by HLA-C-restricted CMV-specific TCR beta clonotypes.

V gene TRBV7-2 combines with J gene TRBJ1-1; no firm D call. The starting material was CD8+ T cells from cultured PBMCs, obtained from culture after CMV antigen stimulation. This TCR was sampled from a human donor in good health (CMV status not recorded). Some clones in this sample may be carry-over from other donors' samples. The DNA for the CDR3 is TGTGCCAGCAGCTTAATTCCCGGCAGCCCGAACACTGAAGCTTTCTTT. This gives the protein CASSLIPGSPNTEAFF.